The 8 T cell receptor beta chains reported below all come from one sample, sequenced in a study of shared clonotypes between healthy human individuals. The protocol was immunoSEQ multiplex PCR, while the TCRdb copy is restricted to in-frame clones and leaves out a portion. Here the sample spans about 2.3 million clones, around 90% being singletons. Sequencing used naive CD4+ T cells from PBMCs. Stated subset: CD45RA+ positively selected. All receptors derive from a man in his late teens or twenties in good health. Some clones in this sample may be carry-over from other donors' samples.

This chain joins TRBV7-3 and TRBJ2-1, with D perhaps matching TRBD2 (5 bases). The germline CDR1 and CDR2 sequences are SGHTA and FQGTGA. V was clipped by 5 bases and J by 8 bases, with 22 bases between them. The CDR3 contains 16 residues. The CDR3 spells CASSPAWEGPRDEQFF. The CDR3 DNA is TGTGCCAGCAGCCCCGCCTGGGAAGGGCCGAGGGATGAGCAGTTCTTC.

This chain uses TRBV6-5 with TRBJ1-2, with D perhaps TRBD1 (5 bases). Trimming cost V 0 bases and J 1 base, with 12 bases left between them. The germline V gene encodes CDR1 MNHEY and CDR2 SVGAGI. This CDR3 comprises 16 residues. The DNA of the CDR3 is TGTGCCAGCAGTTACTCAGGCGGGGCCATTAACTATGGCTACACCTTC. Translation: CASSYSGGAINYGYTF.

The gene calls are TRBV7-2 and TRBJ1-4; TRBD1 aligns across 11 bases. The ends lost 4 bases at V and 2 bases at J; junction bases unmatched: 9. The germline V gene encodes CDR1 SGHTA and CDR2 FQGNSA. The CDR3 totals 18 residues. The CDR3 sequence is CASSSSVWTGGTNEKLFF. CDR3 sequence (DNA): TGTGCCAGCAGCTCCTCCGTTTGGACAGGGGGCACTAATGAAAAACTGTTTTTT.

This chain links TRBV2 with TRBJ1-5, with 7 bases aligning to TRBD1. J lost 2 bases, V lost 6 bases, and 4 bases had no gene match. Germline loops: CDR1 SNHLY, CDR2 FYNNEI. This CDR3 is built from 14 residues. The CDR3 region is CASRLDRGNQPQHF. The CDR3 coding sequence is TGTGCCAGCAGGCTCGACAGGGGCAATCAGCCCCAGCATTTT.

This chain joins TRBV11-2 and TRBJ2-3; D not certain. Between the trimmed V and J ends, which lost 1 base and 2 bases, there was a span of 10 bases. Germline V gene data show CDR1 as SGHAT and CDR2 as FQNNGV. The CDR3 spans 15 residues. The CDR3 sequence is CASSLGTSNTDTQYF. The CDR3, as DNA: TGTGCCAGCAGCTTAGGGACCTCAAACACAGATACGCAGTATTTT. Combining the CDR3 with reference TRBV11-2 and TRBJ2-3 gives the whole variable domain EAGVAQSPRYKIIEKRQSVAFWCNPISGHATLYWYQQILGQGPKLLIQFQNNGVVDDSQLPKDRFSAERLKGVDSTLKIQPAKLEDSAVYLCASSLGTSNTDTQYFGPGTRLTVL.

On this clone: Other DNA sequences in this sample translate to the same CDR3. The chain links TRBV29-1 to TRBJ1-1, with D uncertain. The germline gives CDR1 SQVTM, CDR2 ANQGSEA. This CDR3 comprises 13 residues. With 1 base removed from V and 1 base from J, the gap between germline ends came to 7 bases. The CDR3 region has the DNA TGCAGCGTTGAAGGTCGAGCGAACACTGAAGCTTTCTTT. This gives the protein CSVEGRANTEAFF.

The CDR3 DNA is TGTGCCAGCAGTGACAGGAGTAGCAATCAGCCCCAGCATTTT. Translation gives CASSDRSSNQPQHF. The rearrangement uses TRBV6-5 and TRBJ1-5, with D possibly being TRBD1 (6 bases). CDR1 is MNHEY and CDR2 is SVGAGI in the germline V gene. With 5 bases removed from V and 0 bases from J, the gap between germline ends came to 8 bases. The CDR3 covers 14 residues.

V and J are TRBV6-5 and TRBJ1-2, with no clear D. Germline V gene sequence: CDR1 MNHEY, CDR2 SVGAGI. The CDR3 length is 15 residues. V lost 0 bases and J 8 bases, leaving 16 bases between the germline ends. The CDR3 DNA reads as TGTGCCAGCAGTTACTCGGGGATAAGGAATCCCGGCTACACCTTC. The encoded protein is CASSYSGIRNPGYTF.